These T cell receptor beta chains were read from a single sample in a study of blood T cell repertoires in COVID-19. The assay was immunoSEQ multiplex PCR, and TCRdb's table has in-frame clones only and misses some. The sample records 270,000 or so clones, roughly 83% being singletons. Sequenced sample: peripheral blood. The receptors shown here come from a human donor with COVID-19, enrolled during active disease. The donor label of this sample is uncertain. Each CDR3 is given with its conserved first and last residue. The D gene is left open where the match is weak. Clone sizes are given selectively: once, few, many, or a class where the clone is expanded.

j_call | v_call | clone_size | d_call | cdr3_nt | cdr3_aa
TRBJ2-7 | TRBV6-5 | many | TRBD2 | TGTGCCAGCAGATTGACTAGCGGGAGCTACGAGCAGTACTTC | CASRLTSGSYEQYF
TRBJ1-3 | TRBV5-1 | NA | NA | TGCGCCAGCAGCCTCGGTCCCGTCTCTGGAAACACCATATATTTT | CASSLGPVSGNTIYF
TRBJ2-7 | TRBV7-5 | NA | NA | TGTGCCAGAAGCTCACTCGGGACTAGCCTAACCTCCGAGCAGTACTTC | CARSSLGTSLTSEQYF
TRBJ1-5 | TRBV2 | NA | NA | TGTGCCAGCAACAGGGAGTGGAGCAATCAGCCCCAGCATTTT | CASNREWSNQPQHF
TRBJ2-7 | TRBV27 | NA | NA | TGTGCCAGCAGTTCGAGCGGATCTCGAATTATCTCTGGCTCCTACGAGCAGTACTTC | CASSSSGSRIISGSYEQYF
TRBJ1-2 | TRBV5-1 | NA | NA | TGCGCCAGCAGCTTGGGCTCGGGTAACGATGGCTACACCTTC | CASSLGSGNDGYTF
TRBJ2-3 | TRBV2 | NA | TRBD2 | TGTGCCAGCAGTCCCACCCGGGGGGTGGGAGCTGATACGCAGTATTTT | CASSPTRGVGADTQYF
TRBJ1-4 | TRBV28 | NA | TRBD1 | TGTGCCAGCAGGGGGACAGCGAATGAAAAACTGTTTTTT | CASRGTANEKLFF
TRBJ1-1 | TRBV10-2 | NA | TRBD1 | TGCGCCGGAGGACAGGGTTTGTATTCTGAAGCTTTCTTT | CAGGQGLYSEAFF
TRBJ2-5 | TRBV4-2 | once | TRBD2 | TGTGCCAGCAGCCAAGAGGGACTAGCGGGAGGGGGAGAGACCCAGTACTTC | CASSQEGLAGGGETQYF
TRBJ1-2 | TRBV27 | once | NA | TGTGCCAGCAGGACGGGGGACTATGGCTACACCTTC | CASRTGDYGYTF
TRBJ1-2 | TRBV27 | few | TRBD1 | TGTGCCAGCAGTATCTACCAGGGGGTCCATGGCTACACCTTC | CASSIYQGVHGYTF
TRBJ2-7 | TRBV6-5 | few | TRBD2 | TGTGCCAGCGGGGCGGGAGGGACCTACGAGCAGTACTTC | CASGAGGTYEQYF
TRBJ2-1 | TRBV27 | NA | TRBD2 | TGTGCCAGCAGTACCCCGTTGAGCGGGAGCTACAATGAGCAGTTCTTC | CASSTPLSGSYNEQFF
TRBJ2-5 | TRBV2 | NA | TRBD2 | TGTGCCAGCGCTAAGGCTAGCGGGGGAGAAGAGACCCAGTACTTC | CASAKASGGEETQYF
TRBJ2-7 | TRBV27 | few | TRBD2 | TGTGCCAGCAGTTTATCAGTCGGGGGGAACGAGCAGTACTTC | CASSLSVGGNEQYF
TRBJ1-1 | TRBV6-5 | NA | NA | TGTGCCAGCAGTCGACAGAACGTCGGTGAAGCTTTCTTT | CASSRQNVGEAFF
TRBJ2-5 | TRBV10-3 | NA | TRBD1 | TGTGCCATCAGTGAGTCAAAAGACAGGGGACAGACCCAGTACTTC | CAISESKDRGQTQYF
TRBJ1-3 | TRBV28 | once | NA | TGTGCCAGCAGTTTGATACGCTCTACTGGAAACACCATATATTTT | CASSLIRSTGNTIYF
TRBJ2-7 | TRBV10-3 | NA | TRBD1 | TGTGCCATCAGTAGGGCCCAGACAGGGGCATACGAGCAGTACTTC | CAISRAQTGAYEQYF
TRBJ2-7 | TRBV7-3 | once | TRBD2 | TGTGCCAGCAGCCTGTCCGGCGGGGGAGGCTACGAGCAGTACTTC | CASSLSGGGGYEQYF
TRBJ1-1 | TRBV6-5 | NA | NA | TGTGCCAGCAGTCAGGCGAACACTGAAGCTTTCTTT | CASSQANTEAFF
TRBJ2-7 | TRBV10-1 | NA | TRBD2 | TGCGCCAGCAGTGCCAATAGCGGGAGGTTGAGCGACGAGCAGTACTTC | CASSANSGRLSDEQYF
TRBJ1-5 | TRBV7-6 | NA | NA | TGTGCCAGCAGCTTAGCGGTACCATCTCGGGGCAATCAGCCCCAGCATTTT | CASSLAVPSRGNQPQHF
TRBJ1-5 | TRBV21-1 | NA | NA | TGTGCCAGCAGCAAAGCGTGGGACAGGGTCATATCCCAGCATTTT | CASSKAWDRVISQHF
TRBJ2-1 | TRBV19 | NA | TRBD2 | TGTGCCAGTAGTGTTCTAGCGGTCTCAGGCAATGAGCAGTTCTTC | CASSVLAVSGNEQFF
TRBJ2-1 | TRBV29-1 | many | TRBD2 | TGCAGCGTTAGCGGGACTAGCGTCTACAATGAGCAGTTCTTC | CSVSGTSVYNEQFF
TRBJ1-4 | TRBV6-5 | once | NA | TGTGCCAGCAGTTACTCGAGGCAGAGAAATGAAAAACTGTTTTTT | CASSYSRQRNEKLFF
TRBJ1-5 | TRBV7-8 | NA | NA | TGTGCCAGCAGGGGTCGGGGGTCCAATCAGCCCCAGCATTTT | CASRGRGSNQPQHF
TRBJ2-3 | TRBV7-9 | NA | TRBD1 | TGTGCCAGCAGCCCAGGGGGCGCAAGGACAGATACGCAGTATTTT | CASSPGGARTDTQYF
TRBJ2-5 | TRBV7-8 | NA | NA | TGTGCCAGCAGCGTGAGGACAGTCAGAGGCGGTGAAGAGACCCAGTACTTC | CASSVRTVRGGEETQYF
TRBJ2-5 | TRBV30 | once | TRBD2 | TGTGCCTGGACCCAAGGACTAGCGGGAGGAGGAGAGACCCAGTACTTC | CAWTQGLAGGGETQYF
TRBJ2-6 | TRBV3-1/TRBV3-2 | NA | NA | TGTGCCAGCAGCCAGAGCTCTGGGGCCAACGTCCTGACTTTC | CASSQSSGANVLTF
TRBJ1-4 | TRBV25-1 | once | NA | TGTGCCAGCAGTGAATCCCCCGCAGGGCCTAATGAAAAACTGTTTTTT | CASSESPAGPNEKLFF
TRBJ2-1 | TRBV4-1 | NA | NA | TGCGCCAGCAGCCAAGCACAGGCGTACTACAATGAGCAGTTCTTC | CASSQAQAYYNEQFF
TRBJ2-1 | TRBV5-6 | NA | NA | TGTGCCAGCAGCTTTACGGTCCTGACTAGTGCGGCTGAGCAGTTCTTC | CASSFTVLTSAAEQFF
TRBJ1-2 | TRBV5-1 | NA | NA | TGCGCCAGCAGCTTGGACAGGACCAACTATGGCTACACCTTC | CASSLDRTNYGYTF
TRBJ2-7 | TRBV5-1 | NA | NA | TGCGCCAGCAGCTTGCAGACCGGGGGAAACGAGCAGTACTTC | CASSLQTGGNEQYF
TRBJ1-5 | TRBV28 | NA | NA | TGTGCCAGCATCTTCCTAAATCAGCCCCAGCATTTT | CASIFLNQPQHF
TRBJ1-1 | TRBV18 | NA | TRBD1 | TGTGCCAGCTCATTGGCAGGGGGGAACACTGAAGCTTTCTTT | CASSLAGGNTEAFF
TRBJ1-1 | TRBV18 | few | TRBD1 | TGTGCCAGCTCACCCCTTACAGGGGCCGCTGAAGCTTTCTTT | CASSPLTGAAEAFF
TRBJ2-2 | TRBV3-1/TRBV3-2 | NA | TRBD2 | TGTGCCAGCAGCCAAAATAGGGGACTACACACCGGGGAGCTGTTTTTT | CASSQNRGLHTGELFF
TRBJ2-6 | TRBV25-1 | NA | NA | TGTGCCAGCAGTGAGGGGGCCAGAACTGGGGCCAACGTCCTGACTTTC | CASSEGARTGANVLTF
TRBJ2-7 | TRBV3-1/TRBV3-2 | NA | NA | TGTGCCAGCAACCCTCATAGCTCCTACGAGCAGTACTTC | CASNPHSSYEQYF
TRBJ1-1 | TRBV5-6 | NA | NA | TGTGCCAGCAAGGGGGATGACACTGAAGCTTTCTTT | CASKGDDTEAFF
TRBJ1-2 | TRBV5-6 | NA | NA | TGTGCCAGCAGCTTGGCAGGTATTATGGCCTATGGCTACACCTTC | CASSLAGIMAYGYTF
TRBJ2-1 | TRBV7-2 | NA | TRBD2 | TGTGCCAGCAGCTTACAAGCGGGAGGGCCTAATGAGCAGTTCTTC | CASSLQAGGPNEQFF
TRBJ2-7 | TRBV18 | NA | TRBD1 | TGTGCCAGCTCACCCTCCGGGACAGGGTCGTCCTACGAGCAGTACTTC | CASSPSGTGSSYEQYF
TRBJ1-1 | TRBV30 | NA | NA | TGTGCCTGGAGCACAAACCATCTCACTGAAGCTTTCTTT | CAWSTNHLTEAFF
TRBJ1-6 | TRBV6-4 | NA | TRBD1 | TGTGCCAGCAGTGCCCGGGACAGGGAGGTAAATAATTCACCCCTCCACTTT | CASSARDREVNNSPLHF
TRBJ2-3 | TRBV19 | once | TRBD2 | TGTGCCAGTAGTAACCCTAGCGGGAGAAGTACAGATACGCAGTATTTT | CASSNPSGRSTDTQYF
TRBJ2-1 | TRBV7-3 | NA | NA | TGTGCCAGCAGCTTATTTGGGCGGACTCCTTACAATGAGCAGTTCTTC | CASSLFGRTPYNEQFF
TRBJ2-7 | TRBV28 | NA | NA | TGTGCCAGCAGTAAGACAGTCTCCTACGAGCAGTACTTC | CASSKTVSYEQYF